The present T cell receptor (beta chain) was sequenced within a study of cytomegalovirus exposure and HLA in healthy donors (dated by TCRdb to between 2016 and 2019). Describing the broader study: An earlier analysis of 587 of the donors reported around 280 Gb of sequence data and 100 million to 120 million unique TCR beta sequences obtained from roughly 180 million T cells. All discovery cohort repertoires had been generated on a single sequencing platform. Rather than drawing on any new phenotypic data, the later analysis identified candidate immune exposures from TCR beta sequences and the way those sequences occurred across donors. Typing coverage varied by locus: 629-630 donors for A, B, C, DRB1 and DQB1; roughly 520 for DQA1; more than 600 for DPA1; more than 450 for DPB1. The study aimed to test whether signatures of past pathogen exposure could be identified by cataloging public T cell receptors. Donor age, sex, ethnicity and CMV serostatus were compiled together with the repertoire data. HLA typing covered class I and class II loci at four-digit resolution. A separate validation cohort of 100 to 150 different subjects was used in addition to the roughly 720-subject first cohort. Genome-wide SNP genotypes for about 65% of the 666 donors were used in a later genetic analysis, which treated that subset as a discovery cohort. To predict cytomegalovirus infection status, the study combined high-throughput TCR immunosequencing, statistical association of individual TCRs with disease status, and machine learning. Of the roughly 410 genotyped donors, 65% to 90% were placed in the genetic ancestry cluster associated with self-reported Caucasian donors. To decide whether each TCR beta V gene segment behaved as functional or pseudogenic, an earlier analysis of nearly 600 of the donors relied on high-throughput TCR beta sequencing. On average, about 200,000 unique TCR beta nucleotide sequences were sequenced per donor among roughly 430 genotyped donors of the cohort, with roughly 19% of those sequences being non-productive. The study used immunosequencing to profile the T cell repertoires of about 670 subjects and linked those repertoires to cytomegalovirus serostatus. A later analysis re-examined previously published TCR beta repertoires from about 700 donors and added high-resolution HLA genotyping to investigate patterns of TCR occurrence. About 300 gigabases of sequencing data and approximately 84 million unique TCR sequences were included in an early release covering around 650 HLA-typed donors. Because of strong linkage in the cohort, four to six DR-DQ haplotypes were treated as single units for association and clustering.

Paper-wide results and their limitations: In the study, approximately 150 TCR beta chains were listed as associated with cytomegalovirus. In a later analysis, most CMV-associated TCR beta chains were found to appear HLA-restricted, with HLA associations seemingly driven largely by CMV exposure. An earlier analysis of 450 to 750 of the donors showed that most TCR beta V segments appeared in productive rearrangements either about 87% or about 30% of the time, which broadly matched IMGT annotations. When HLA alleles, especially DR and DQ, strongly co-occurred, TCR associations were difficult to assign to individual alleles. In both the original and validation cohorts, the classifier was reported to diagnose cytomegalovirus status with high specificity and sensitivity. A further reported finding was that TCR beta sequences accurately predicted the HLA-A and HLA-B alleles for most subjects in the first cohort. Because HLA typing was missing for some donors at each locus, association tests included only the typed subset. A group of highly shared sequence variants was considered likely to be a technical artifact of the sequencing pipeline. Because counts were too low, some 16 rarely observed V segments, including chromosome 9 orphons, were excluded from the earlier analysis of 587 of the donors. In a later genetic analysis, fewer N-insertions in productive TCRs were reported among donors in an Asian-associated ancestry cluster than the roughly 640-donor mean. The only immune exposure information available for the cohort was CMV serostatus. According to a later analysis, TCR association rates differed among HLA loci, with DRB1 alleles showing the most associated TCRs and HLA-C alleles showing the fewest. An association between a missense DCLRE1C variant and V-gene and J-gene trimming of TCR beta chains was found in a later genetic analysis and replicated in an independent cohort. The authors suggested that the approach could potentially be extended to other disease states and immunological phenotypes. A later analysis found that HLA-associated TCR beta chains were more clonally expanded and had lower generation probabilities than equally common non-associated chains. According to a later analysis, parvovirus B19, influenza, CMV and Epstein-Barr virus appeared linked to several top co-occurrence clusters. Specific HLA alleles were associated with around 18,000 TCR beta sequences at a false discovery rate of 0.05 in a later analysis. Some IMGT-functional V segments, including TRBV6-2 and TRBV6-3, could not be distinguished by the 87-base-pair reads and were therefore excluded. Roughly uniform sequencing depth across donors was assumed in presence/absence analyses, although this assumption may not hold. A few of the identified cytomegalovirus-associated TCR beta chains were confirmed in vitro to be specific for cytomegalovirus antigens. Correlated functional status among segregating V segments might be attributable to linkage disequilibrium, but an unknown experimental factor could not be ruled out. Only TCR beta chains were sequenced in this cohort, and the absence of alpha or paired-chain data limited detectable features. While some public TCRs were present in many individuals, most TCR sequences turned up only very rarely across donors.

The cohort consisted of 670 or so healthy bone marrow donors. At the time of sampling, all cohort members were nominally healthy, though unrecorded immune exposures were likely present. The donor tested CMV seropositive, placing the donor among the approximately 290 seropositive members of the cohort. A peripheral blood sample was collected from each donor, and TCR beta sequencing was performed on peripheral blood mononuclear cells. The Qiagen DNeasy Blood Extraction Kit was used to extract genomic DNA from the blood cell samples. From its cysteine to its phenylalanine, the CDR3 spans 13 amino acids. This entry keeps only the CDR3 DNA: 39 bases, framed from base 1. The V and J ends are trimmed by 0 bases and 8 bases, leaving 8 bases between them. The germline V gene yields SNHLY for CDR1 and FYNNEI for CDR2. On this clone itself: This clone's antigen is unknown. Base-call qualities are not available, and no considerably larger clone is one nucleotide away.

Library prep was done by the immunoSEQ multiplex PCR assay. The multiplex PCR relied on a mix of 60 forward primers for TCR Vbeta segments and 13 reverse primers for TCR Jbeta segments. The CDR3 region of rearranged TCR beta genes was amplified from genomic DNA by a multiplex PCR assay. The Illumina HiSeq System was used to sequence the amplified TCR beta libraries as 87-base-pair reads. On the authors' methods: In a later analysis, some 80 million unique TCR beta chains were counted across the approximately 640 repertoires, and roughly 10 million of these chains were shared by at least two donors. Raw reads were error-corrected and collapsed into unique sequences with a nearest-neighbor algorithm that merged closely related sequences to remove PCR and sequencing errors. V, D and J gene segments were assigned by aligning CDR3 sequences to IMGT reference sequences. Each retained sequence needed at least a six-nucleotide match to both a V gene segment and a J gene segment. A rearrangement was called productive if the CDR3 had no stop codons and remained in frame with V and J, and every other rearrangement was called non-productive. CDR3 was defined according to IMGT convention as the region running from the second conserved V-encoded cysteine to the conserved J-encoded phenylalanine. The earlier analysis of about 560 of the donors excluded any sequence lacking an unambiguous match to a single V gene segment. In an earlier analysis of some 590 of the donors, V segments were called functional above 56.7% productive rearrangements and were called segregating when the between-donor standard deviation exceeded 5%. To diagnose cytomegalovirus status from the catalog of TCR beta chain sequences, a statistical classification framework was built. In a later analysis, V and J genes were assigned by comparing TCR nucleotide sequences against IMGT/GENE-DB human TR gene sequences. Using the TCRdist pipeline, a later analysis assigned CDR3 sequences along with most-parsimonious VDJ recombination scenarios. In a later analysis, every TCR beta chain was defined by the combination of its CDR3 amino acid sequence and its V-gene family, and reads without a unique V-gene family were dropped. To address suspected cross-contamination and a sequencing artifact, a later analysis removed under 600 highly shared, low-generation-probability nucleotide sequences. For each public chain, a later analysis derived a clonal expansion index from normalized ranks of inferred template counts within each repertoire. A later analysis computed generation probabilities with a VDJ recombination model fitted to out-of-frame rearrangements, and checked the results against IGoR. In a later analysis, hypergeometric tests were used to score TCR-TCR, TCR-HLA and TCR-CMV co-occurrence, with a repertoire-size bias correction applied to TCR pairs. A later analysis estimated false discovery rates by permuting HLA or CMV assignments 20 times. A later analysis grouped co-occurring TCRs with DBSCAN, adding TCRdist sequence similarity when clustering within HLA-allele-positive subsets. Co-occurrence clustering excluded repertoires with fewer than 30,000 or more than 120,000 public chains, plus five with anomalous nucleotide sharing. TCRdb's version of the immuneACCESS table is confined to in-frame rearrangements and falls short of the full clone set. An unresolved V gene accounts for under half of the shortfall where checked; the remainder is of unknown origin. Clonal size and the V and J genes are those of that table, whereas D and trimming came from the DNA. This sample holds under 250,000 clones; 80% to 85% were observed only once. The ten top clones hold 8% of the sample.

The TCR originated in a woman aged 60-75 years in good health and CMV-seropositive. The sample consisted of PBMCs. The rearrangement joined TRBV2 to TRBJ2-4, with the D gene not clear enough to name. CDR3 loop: CASSEALRYIQYF. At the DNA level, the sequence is TGTGCCAGCAGTGAAGCGCTTCGGTACATTCAGTACTTC. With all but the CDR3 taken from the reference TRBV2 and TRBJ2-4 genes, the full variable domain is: EPEVTQTPSHQVTQMGQEVILRCVPISNHLYFYWYRQILGQKVEFLVSFYNNEISEKSEIFDDQFSVERPDGSNFTLKIRSTKLEDSAMYFCASSEALRYIQYFGAGTRLSVL.